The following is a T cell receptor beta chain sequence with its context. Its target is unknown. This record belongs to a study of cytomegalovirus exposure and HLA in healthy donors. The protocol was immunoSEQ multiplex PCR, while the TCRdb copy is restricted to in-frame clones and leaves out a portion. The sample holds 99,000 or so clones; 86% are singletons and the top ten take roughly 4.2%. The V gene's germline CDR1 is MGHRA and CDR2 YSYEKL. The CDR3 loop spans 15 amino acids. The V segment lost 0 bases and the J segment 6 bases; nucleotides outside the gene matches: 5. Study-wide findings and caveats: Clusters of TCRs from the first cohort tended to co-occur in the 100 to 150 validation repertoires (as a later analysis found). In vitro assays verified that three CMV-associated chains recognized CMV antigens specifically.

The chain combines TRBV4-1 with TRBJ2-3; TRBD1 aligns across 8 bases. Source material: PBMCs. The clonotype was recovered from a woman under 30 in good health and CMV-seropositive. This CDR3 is CASSQEGQGSDTQYF. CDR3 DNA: TGCGCCAGCAGCCAAGAAGGACAGGGCTCCGATACGCAGTATTTT.